Below are 30 T cell receptor beta chains sequenced from a single sample in a study of early T cells in non-severe SARS-CoV-2 infection. TCRdb used MiXCR to reprocess the 5' RACE reads, holding one entry per CDR3 protein. This sample has 28,000 or so distinct CDR3 sequences, with roughly 5.6% found just once. The sample comprised whole blood. These receptors were taken from an adult who was a healthcare worker with PCR-confirmed SARS-CoV-2 infection or an uninfected control (not recorded which).

This chain uses TRBV29-1 with TRBJ1-5; D gene ambiguous. Germline-derived CDR1 and CDR2 are SQVTM and ANQGSEA. V was clipped by 4 bases and J by 5 bases, with 12 bases between them. The CDR3 consists of 13 residues. The CDR3 region is CSVALAADQPQHF. The CDR3 DNA is TGCAGCGTTGCTTTGGCAGCTGATCAGCCCCAGCATTTT. Drawing the rest from reference TRBV29-1 and TRBJ1-5, the complete variable domain is SAVISQKPSRDICQRGTSLTIQCQVDSQVTMMFWYRQQPGQSLTLIATANQGSEATYESGFVIDKFPISRPNLTFSTLTVSNMSPEDSSIYLCSVALAADQPQHFGDGTRLSIL.

This clonotype showed up many times. The chain uses TRBV20-1 and TRBJ2-7; 9 positions match TRBD1. Trimming at V came to 6 bases and at J to 6 bases, leaving 9 bases not matched to a gene. The CDR3 consists of 13 residues. The germline V gene has CDR1 DFQATT and CDR2 SNEGSKA (reference sequence). CDR3: CSAGGTGKGEQYF. The CDR3 DNA reads TGCAGTGCGGGGGGGACAGGGAAGGGCGAGCAGTACTTC.

The table lists this clonotype with many counts. The V and J genes are TRBV29-1 and TRBJ2-5; TRBD2 matches at 12 bases. Germline CDR1 is SQVTM and CDR2 is ANQGSEA. The junction had 2 bases not matched to a gene; V was cut back by 4 bases and J by 2 bases. The CDR3 is 14 amino acids. The CDR3 protein is CSVVLAGGQETQYF. The CDR3 nucleotides are TGCAGCGTTGTACTAGCGGGAGGACAAGAGACCCAGTACTTC.

Details on this clonotype: A much larger clone lies a single base off, so this may be a read error. The chain employs TRBV29-1 and TRBJ2-2; D remains unclear. The germline V and J ends were trimmed by 3 bases and 5 bases, with 16 bases remaining between them. Per the germline V gene, CDR1 is SQVTM and CDR2 is ANQGSEA. The CDR3 spans 15 residues. The CDR3: CSVDLAGRKTGELFF. CDR3 DNA sequence: TGCAGCGTTGACCTCGCAGGACGAAAAACCGGGGAGCTGTTTTTT.

This clonotype was counted many times. This chain connects TRBV6-5 to TRBJ2-3; a weak D match, TRBD2 (6 bases). Germline CDR1 MNHEY, CDR2 SVGAGI. CDR3 length: 17 amino acids. V lost 2 bases to trimming and J lost 2 bases, with 17 bases between them. In DNA, the CDR3 is TGTGCCAGCAGTTACACCCAGGGACTCCTCTTCACAGATACGCAGTATTTT. Protein product: CASSYTQGLLFTDTQYF.

This clonotype occurred many times. This chain links TRBV7-6 with TRBJ2-1; 7 bases line up with TRBD2. Germline CDR1 and CDR2: SGHVS and FNYEAQ. V was clipped by 7 bases and J by 3 bases; unmatched bases: 9. The CDR3 loop spans 15 amino acids. Here the CDR3 reads CASTSRLAVYNEQFF. As DNA, the CDR3 is TGTGCCAGCACCTCCCGGCTAGCGGTCTACAATGAGCAGTTCTTC.

This clonotype was observed many times. The J gene is TRBJ2-5, the V gene TRBV28, with D tentatively TRBD2 (5 bases). CDR1 and CDR2 from the germline V gene are MDHEN and SYDVKM. Trimming stripped 3 bases from V and 5 bases from J, with 16 bases between. The CDR3 has 15 residues. CDR3 protein: CASSFDDTADETQYF. The CDR3 DNA reads as TGTGCCAGCAGTTTCGATGATACAGCGGACGAGACCCAGTACTTC.

In this sample, this clonotype turned up many times. This sequence joins TRBV6-6 and TRBJ2-5; either TRBD1 or TRBD2 may supply D (5 bases each). CDR1 is MNHNY, CDR2 SVGAGI, per germline (reference sequence). The CDR3 loop spans 14 amino acids. V was shortened by 2 bases and J by 7 bases, with 14 bases between the two germline ends. In DNA, the CDR3 is TGTGCCAGCAGTTACGGGGGAAAAGTACGGACCCAGTACTTC. Its translation is CASSYGGKVRTQYF.

This clonotype came up many times. The V and J genes are TRBV20-1 and TRBJ2-3; D is ambiguous. This CDR3 comprises 13 residues. Germline V CDR1 and CDR2: DFQATT, SNEGSKA (reference sequence). Trimming stripped 4 bases from V and 2 bases from J, with 10 bases between. The CDR3 DNA is TGCAGTGCTAAGCTTACCTACACAGATACGCAGTATTTT. It codes for CSAKLTYTDTQYF.

This clonotype came up many times. The V call is TRBV20-1, the J call TRBJ1-5; the D is unclear. Germline CDR1 is DFQATT and CDR2 is SNEGSKA (reference sequence). CDR3 length equals 13 residues. Deletions cut 4 bases from V and 1 base from J, with 8 bases between. The CDR3 loop reads CSATSRSNQPQHF. The CDR3, as DNA: TGCAGTGCTACGAGTCGGAGCAATCAGCCCCAGCATTTT.

As to this clonotype: Being one base from a much bigger clone, this may be a read error. The J gene is TRBJ1-6, the V gene TRBV11-1, with D possibly matching TRBD1 (6 bases). Germline lookup yields CDR1 SGHAT and CDR2 FQDESV (reference sequence). This CDR3 contains 14 residues. The V gene lost 3 bases and the J gene lost 12 bases, with 15 bases spanning the gap. CDR3 region: CASSFGQWALPLHF. CDR3 DNA: TGTGCCAGCAGCTTTGGACAGTGGGCTTTACCCCTCCACTTT.

In this sample, this clonotype turned up many times. The rearrangement links TRBV2 to TRBJ2-7, with D possibly TRBD2 on 5 matching bases. The germline V and J ends were trimmed by 4 bases and 0 bases, with 13 bases remaining between them. The CDR3 extends over 15 amino acids. Germline values: CDR1 SNHLY, CDR2 FYNNEI. Written as DNA, the CDR3 is TGTGCCAGCAGTGGCCCAGCGGCGAACTCCTACGAGCAGTACTTC. Amino acid sequence: CASSGPAANSYEQYF.

This sequence joins TRBV5-1 and TRBJ2-5, with 7 bases lining up with TRBD1. CDR3 length: 15 residues. V was pared by 4 bases and J by 4 bases, with 10 bases of the junction left unmatched. CDR1 and CDR2 (germline): SGHRS, YFSETQ. The CDR3 DNA follows: TGCGCCAGCAGCCAAACCAGCAGGGGGTCAGAGACCCAGTACTTC. It codes for CASSQTSRGSETQYF.

This clonotype appeared many times. The V call is TRBV5-5, the J call TRBJ2-1; TRBD1 matches at 9 bases. CDR1 is SGHKS, CDR2 YYEKEE, per germline (reference sequence). The CDR3 length is 17 residues. The ends lost 2 bases at V and 5 bases at J; junction bases unmatched: 11. The CDR3 DNA reads as TGTGCCAGCAGCTTAACTTACCGGGACAGGGTAGACAATGAGCAGTTCTTC. Translation: CASSLTYRDRVDNEQFF.

This chain links TRBV3-1 with TRBJ2-5; D remains unclear. The CDR3 has 15 residues. Trimming removed 4 bases from V and 5 bases from J, with 17 bases in between. Germline V gene sequence: CDR1 LGHDT, CDR2 YNNKEL (reference sequence). This CDR3 is CASSPWQKDSETQYF. In nucleotides, the CDR3 is TGTGCCAGCAGCCCCTGGCAGAAGGATTCGGAGACCCAGTACTTC.

This clonotype was recorded many times. The rearrangement links TRBV20-1 to TRBJ2-2; TRBD1 matches at 8 bases. V dropped 3 bases and J dropped 5; count of bases not matched to a gene: 2. Germline assignment: CDR1 DFQATT and CDR2 SNEGSKA (reference sequence). The CDR3 is 13 residues long. The CDR3 protein is CSASYRGTGELFF. DNA for the CDR3: TGCAGTGCTAGCTACAGGGGGACCGGGGAGCTGTTTTTT.

This clonotype was found once. The chain uses TRBV11-2 and TRBJ2-7, with D maybe TRBD1 (5 bases). Germline V gene data show CDR1 as SGHAT and CDR2 as FQNNGV. The CDR3 loop spans 12 amino acids. Trimming stripped 5 bases from V and 3 bases from J, with 8 bases between. This CDR3 is CASSPTDYEQYF. The CDR3 DNA is TGTGCCAGCAGCCCGACAGACTACGAGCAGTACTTC.

This clonotype was observed at least ten times. The gene calls are TRBV6-1 and TRBJ2-3; D gene uncertain. Per the germline V gene, CDR1 is MNHNS and CDR2 is SASEGT. The CDR3 has 16 residues. With 6 bases removed from V and 0 bases from J, the gap between germline ends came to 16 bases. The CDR3, as DNA: TGTGCCAGCAGCCGTACTACTTCCCCCAGCACAGATACGCAGTATTTT. Translating it yields CASSRTTSPSTDTQYF.

There are many counts of this clonotype. The chain combines TRBV19 with TRBJ2-3, with TRBD2 as a possible D gene (6 bases). The CDR3 runs to 17 residues. From germline, CDR1 is LNHDA and CDR2 SQIVND (reference sequence). V lost 0 bases to trimming and J lost 2 bases, with 15 bases between them. CDR3 loop: CASSIDSGTHFTDTQYF. In DNA form, the CDR3 reads TGTGCCAGTAGTATAGACTCCGGGACTCATTTCACAGATACGCAGTATTTT.

The table lists this clonotype with many counts. The CDR3 DNA reads as TGTGCCAGCAGCCTTACTAGCGGGCAAGAGACCCAGTACTTC. Protein: CASSLTSGQETQYF. The V gene is TRBV11-2, the J gene TRBJ2-5; 9 positions agree with TRBD2. The germline CDR1 and CDR2 sequences are SGHAT and FQNNGV. The CDR3 has 14 amino acids. V was pared by 5 bases and J by 2 bases, with 3 bases of the junction left unmatched.

This clonotype was seen a handful of times. V usage is TRBV19 and J usage is TRBJ1-2; 7 bases agree with TRBD1. The CDR3 is 13 amino acids. The V gene end was trimmed by 8 bases and the J gene end by 3 bases; junction bases not matched to a gene: 6. Germline CDR1 LNHDA, CDR2 SQIVND (reference sequence). The CDR3 DNA reads as TGTGCCAGTCGAGGGACAGACTACTATGGCTACACCTTC. Protein product: CASRGTDYYGYTF.

This clonotype was detected ten times or more. CDR3 nucleotide sequence: TGCAGTGCTAACAGGCGTACTGGGGCCAACGTCCTGACTTTC. Encoded protein: CSANRRTGANVLTF. The chain employs TRBV20-1 and TRBJ2-6; possible D gene TRBD1, 5 bases. The ends were cut back, 4 bases at V and 2 bases at J, with 9 bases in the middle. The CDR3 is made up of 14 amino acids. Germline lookup yields CDR1 DFQATT and CDR2 SNEGSKA (reference sequence).

At least ten counts were recorded for this clonotype. V and J are TRBV9 and TRBJ2-7; D ambiguous. The CDR3 loop spans 16 amino acids. The germline CDR1 and CDR2 sequences are SGDLS and YYNGEE. Between the trimmed V and J ends, which lost 0 bases and 1 base, there was a span of 14 bases. CDR3 nucleotides: TGTGCCAGCAGCGTAGCTCCGGCAGCCTCTTCCTACGAGCAGTACTTC. This translates into CASSVAPAASSYEQYF.

Many counts were recorded for this clonotype. The rearrangement joins TRBV4-1 to TRBJ2-3; 9 bases match TRBD1. The length of the CDR3 is 16 residues. Germline V gives CDR1 MGHRA, CDR2 YSYEKL. Trimming removed 1 base from V and 5 bases from J; junction bases left unmatched: 7. CDR3 sequence reads: CASSQVLQGAGDTQYF. As DNA, the CDR3 is TGCGCCAGCAGCCAAGTACTACAGGGGGCGGGAGATACGCAGTATTTT.

This clonotype was found many times. This chain uses TRBV20-1 with TRBJ1-2; D possibly corresponds to TRBD1 (5 bases). CDR3 length equals 10 residues. The ends were cut back, 5 bases at V and 7 bases at J, with 8 bases in the middle. The germline CDR1 and CDR2 sequences are DFQATT and SNEGSKA (reference sequence). For the CDR3, the DNA is TGCAGTGCTGGGGGTTCTGGCTACACCTTC. It codes for CSAGGSGYTF.

The chain employs TRBV28 and TRBJ1-1; TRBD1 matches 7 bases. V was clipped by 5 bases and J by 7 bases; unmatched bases: 7. The CDR3 is 13 amino acids. Germline CDR1 reads MDHEN; CDR2 reads SYDVKM. This CDR3 is CASSPGGSIEAFF. As DNA, the CDR3 is TGTGCCAGCAGTCCAGGGGGATCGATTGAAGCTTTCTTT. The whole variable domain, remainder taken from reference TRBV28 and TRBJ1-1, is DVKVTQSSRYLVKRTGEKVFLECVQDMDHENMFWYRQDPGLGLRLIYFSYDVKMKEKGDIPEGYSVSREKKERFSLILESASTNQTSMYLCASSPGGSIEAFFGQGTRLTVV.

This chain uses TRBV7-9 with TRBJ2-7, with a weak D call TRBD1 (6 bases). Germline CDR1 is SEHNR and CDR2 is FQNEAQ (reference sequence). V lost 5 bases and J 2 bases, leaving 19 bases between the germline ends. This CDR3 contains 16 residues. CDR3 sequence reads: CASSGEQGQTTYEQYF. The CDR3, as DNA: TGTGCCAGCAGCGGGGAACAGGGCCAAACCACCTACGAGCAGTACTTC.

The chain has TRBV11-1 and TRBJ2-2; TRBD1 or TRBD2 may be the D gene (5 bases each). The V end lost 4 bases, the J end lost 2 bases, and 17 bases lay between the germline ends. Per germline, CDR1 SGHAT and CDR2 FQDESV (reference sequence). The length of the CDR3 is 17 residues. CDR3 coding DNA: TGTGCCAGCAGCTCAACTACGGGGCAGATAAACACCGGGGAGCTGTTTTTT. Translated, it gives CASSSTTGQINTGELFF.

This clonotype came up many times. V usage is TRBV27 and J usage is TRBJ2-3; D could derive from TRBD1 or TRBD2 (5 bases each). CDR3 length: 15 residues. Germline CDR1 and CDR2: MNHEY and SMNVEV (reference sequence). V was cut by 6 bases and J by 1 base, with 14 bases left in between. Here the CDR3 DNA reads TGTGCCAGCAGCCGCCGAAGGGGACGCACAGATACGCAGTATTTT. This sequence encodes CASSRRRGRTDTQYF.

Many counts were recorded for this clonotype. The rearrangement uses TRBV7-6 and TRBJ2-7, with 11 nucleotides matching TRBD2. Trimming took 6 bases from V and 4 from J; bases not matched to a gene: 5. The CDR3 covers 14 residues. Germline assignment: CDR1 SGHVS and CDR2 FNYEAQ. The CDR3 nucleotides are TGTGCCAGCAGGACCGGGACTAGCGGATACGAGCAGTACTTC. Protein product: CASRTGTSGYEQYF.